This passage covers 4 T cell receptor beta chains from one sample sequenced in a study of T-cell reconstitution after alpha-beta-depleted transplantation in children. For TCRbeta, the library was prepared with unique molecular identifiers. TCRdb fed the PCR reads into MiXCR, producing one record per CDR3 protein. There are 600,000 to 700,000 distinct CDR3 sequences in the sample; around 13% occur only once, and 0.79% lies in the top ten. The input for sequencing was PBMCs, taken before TCRalphabeta/CD19-depleted stem cell transplant. The receptors come from a girl aged 2-10 years with congenital amegakaryocytic thrombocytopenia, due to receive a stem cell transplant.

This clonotype was detected many times. The chain carries TRBV7-7 and TRBJ2-5, with 9 positions matching TRBD1. The germline gives CDR1 SSHAT, CDR2 FNYEAQ (reference sequence). CDR3 length: 16 residues. Trimming removed 1 base from V and 4 bases from J; junction bases left unmatched: 7. In DNA form, the CDR3 reads TGTGCCAGCAGCTTAGAGATACAGGGGGCCGGAGAGACCCAGTACTTC. It codes for CASSLEIQGAGETQYF.

This clonotype was picked up many times. The rearrangement joins TRBV18 to TRBJ2-4; a weak D match, TRBD2 (7 bases). Germline V gives CDR1 KGHSH, CDR2 LQKENI. The length of the CDR3 is 13 residues. V gave up 4 bases and J gave up 9 bases, with 13 bases separating them. The CDR3 bases are TGTGCCAGCTCACTCAACAGGGAGGGCATTCAGTACTTC. Translated, it gives CASSLNREGIQYF.

The V call is TRBV20-1, the J call TRBJ2-2; TRBD1 might be the D (5 bases). The CDR3 spans 17 residues. The V end lost 0 bases, the J end lost 4 bases, and 18 bases lay between the germline ends. Per the germline V gene, CDR1 is DFQATT and CDR2 is SNEGSKA (reference sequence). The CDR3 region has the DNA TGCAGTGCTAGAGATCTCGACGCAGGGCACTCCACCGGGGAGCTGTTTTTT. This encodes CSARDLDAGHSTGELFF.

This clonotype was counted at least ten times. The chain carries TRBV5-1 and TRBJ2-5, with D unresolved. Trimming left V 4 bases short and J 2 bases short, with 9 bases between. Germline V gives CDR1 SGHRS, CDR2 YFSETQ. The CDR3 has 13 residues. CDR3 in amino acids: CASSLTFQETQYF. The CDR3 bases are TGCGCCAGCAGCCTGACATTTCAAGAGACCCAGTACTTC.